The clone carrying this T cell receptor (beta chain) was detected only a few times. Its antigen is undetermined. This entry is derived from a study of blood T cells in healthy people across ages. Between the trimmed V and J ends, which lost 3 bases and 1 base, there was a span of 11 bases. The CDR3 covers 15 residues. Germline V gene data show CDR1 as KGHDR and CDR2 as SFDVKD. Findings and limits, study-wide: Roughly linear age-related decline in beta diversity appeared, significant by age about 37.

Next came a second PCR, run for roughly 6 to 11 cycles, which used a sample-barcoded 5' primer along with a J-beta primer mix. One entry per CDR3 protein results from TCRdb running MiXCR on the 5' RACE reads. This table holds hundreds of thousands of distinct CDR3 sequences, around two fifths found once. The V call is TRBV24-1, the J call TRBJ2-5; perhaps TRBD1 as D (6 bases). Sequenced material: blood. The clonotype comes from an elderly man in good health. CDR3 sequence: CATSDPRQAQETQYF. Written as DNA, the CDR3 is TGTGCCACCAGTGATCCACGACAGGCCCAAGAGACCCAGTACTTC.